This TCR beta chain came from a study of blood T cell repertoires in COVID-19. Study-wide background: Sites in the United States, Italy and Spain provided acute and convalescent COVID-19 samples.

Participant ages covered about 18 to 89 years across 25 or so US areas. Participants' own reports of clinical history determined their cohort assignment. Sequenced by immunoSEQ multiplex PCR; TCRdb stores in-frame clones only, minus some. The profile shows about 240,000 clones, 75% to 90% of them singletons. CDR1 SEHNR and CDR2 FQNEAQ come from the germline V gene (reference sequence). The CDR3 is 15 amino acids. Germline trimming cut 3 bases from V and 2 bases from J; bases unmatched to any gene: 6. The TCR originated in a woman aged 40 to 55 with acute COVID-19. The J gene is TRBJ2-7, the V gene TRBV7-9; 8 bases line up with TRBD1. The sample consisted of PBMCs or T cells enriched from blood (not recorded which). The CDR3 here is CASSLGQGAAYEQYF. The CDR3 nucleotides are TGTGCCAGCAGCTTGGGGCAGGGGGCAGCCTACGAGCAGTACTTC.